This TCR beta chain was obtained from a study of OX40 agonist ivuxolimab in advanced cancers. Study information: Dose-escalation subjects each had hepatocellular carcinoma, melanoma, renal cell or head and neck cancer.

This CDR3 is 14 amino acids long. Trimming stripped 1 base from V and 6 bases from J, with 12 bases between. Looked up from germline, CDR1 is SGHAT and CDR2 is FQNNGV. TCRdb keeps only in-frame clones here, not all; method: immunoSEQ multiplex PCR. The sample carries nearly 80,000 clones, around 85% recorded once. Autoimmune disease history or systemic immunosuppression led to patient exclusion. Sequenced here: CD4+ or CD8+ T cells sorted from blood, sampled in a trial of the OX40 agonist ivuxolimab. V usage is TRBV11-2 and J usage is TRBJ1-2, with TRBD1 as a possible D gene (5 bases). This clonotype was obtained from an adult with an advanced solid tumor such as melanoma, head and neck, liver or kidney cancer. The CDR3 coding sequence is TGTGCCAGCAGCTTAGTAGGGCAGGGCGATGGCTACACCTTC. Residues: CASSLVGQGDGYTF.